Below, 26 T cell receptor beta chains from the same sample are listed, as sequenced in a study of human T cells and chemical hapten exposure (TCRdb year 2021). Libraries were constructed by RACE. For sequencing, a NextSeq 500 was employed. TCRdb passed the public sequencing reads through fastp at Q25 and MiXCR, retaining productive beta sequences. Each entry is one CDR3 protein sequence, shown with its most common DNA and genes. The sample profile shows under 400,000 distinct CDR3 sequences; approximately 5.1% of them were found once. 2.5% to 3% of the sample comes from the top ten. This sample's time point label indicates: pre-sensitization, week 0. This sample's treatment or condition label indicates: therapeutic diphenylcyclopropenone sensitization with weekly scalp DPC. The sequences come from whole blood, collected in connection with sensitization to the hapten diphenylcyclopropenone (DPC). The receptors shown here come from a woman between 50 and 59 years old with alopecia areata. Some clones in this sample may be carry-over from other donors' samples.

There are many counts of this clonotype. V and J are TRBV6-2 or TRBV6-3 and TRBJ2-2; maybe TRBD2 (5 bases). In germline, CDR1 is MNHEY, CDR2 SVGEGT. The CDR3 covers 15 residues. Trimming stripped 3 bases from V and 0 bases from J, with 8 bases between. CDR3 amino acids: CASSYPGTNTGELFF. The DNA of the CDR3 is TGTGCCAGCAGTTATCCGGGGACGAACACCGGGGAGCTGTTTTTT.

This chain uses TRBV27 with TRBJ1-1; maybe TRBD1 (5 bases). The CDR3 is made up of 14 amino acids. V was shortened by 8 bases and J by 5 bases, with 18 bases between the two germline ends. Germline loops: CDR1 MNHEY, CDR2 SMNVEV (reference sequence). DNA for the CDR3: TGTGCCAGCTCTGCGCCGGGGACCAGGACTGAAGCTTTCTTT. It is translated as CASSAPGTRTEAFF.

The table lists this clonotype with a few counts. The V call is TRBV7-2, the J call TRBJ1-2; no firm D call. The CDR3 extends over 12 amino acids. CDR1 is SGHTA, CDR2 FQGNSA, per germline. V was cut by 3 bases and J by 4 bases, with 6 bases left in between. The CDR3 DNA reads as TGTGCCAGCAGCTTTGGGATCTATGGCTACACCTTC. This codes for CASSFGIYGYTF. The complete variable domain, with remaining parts taken from reference TRBV7-2 and TRBJ1-2, reads GAGVSQSPSNKVTEKGKDVELRCDPISGHTALYWYRQSLGQGLEFLIYFQGNSAPDKSGLPSDRFSAERTGGSVSTLTIQRTQQEDSAVYLCASSFGIYGYTFGSGTRLTVV.

Details on this clonotype: A read error is possible here, since a much larger clone lies one base away. This sequence joins TRBV7-8 and TRBJ2-2; D gene ambiguous. There are 13 residues in the CDR3. Germline V gene data show CDR1 as SGHVS and CDR2 as FQNEAQ. V dropped 5 bases and J dropped 4 bases, with 8 bases sitting between them. CDR3 nucleotide sequence: TGTGCCAGCAGCACCCCCACCACCGGGGAGCTGTTTTTT. Amino acids: CASSTPTTGELFF.

Many counts were recorded for this clonotype. This chain joins TRBV12-3 or TRBV12-4 and TRBJ1-6, with D uncertain. Trimming took 6 bases from V and 6 from J, leaving 6 bases between them. The length of the CDR3 is 12 residues. The CDR3 bases are TGTGCCAGCAGCCCGGGTAATTCACCCCTCCACTTT. As protein: CASSPGNSPLHF.

The V call is TRBV28, the J call TRBJ2-3, with 13 nucleotides matching TRBD2. Germline lookup yields CDR1 MDHEN and CDR2 SYDVKM. With V trimmed by 5 bases and J by 5 bases, 10 bases remained unmatched. CDR3 size: 17 residues. Written as DNA, the CDR3 is TGTGCCAGCAGTCCGAAACTAGCGGGAGGGCCTTTAGATACGCAGTATTTT. Its translation: CASSPKLAGGPLDTQYF.

This clonotype was found many times. The chain carries TRBV4-2 and TRBJ2-3; 9 bases line up with TRBD2. V shed 0 bases and J 3 bases; nucleotides not matched to a gene: 7. The CDR3 sequence is 17 residues long. The V gene's germline CDR1 is LGHNA and CDR2 YNFKEQ. CDR3 DNA: TGTGCCAGCAGCCAAGAATGGCGGGGGGGCAGGACAGATACGCAGTATTTT. It is translated as CASSQEWRGGRTDTQYF.

In its sample, this clonotype was seen many times. The rearrangement links TRBV9 to TRBJ2-2; D is ambiguous. V lost 0 bases to trimming and J lost 1 base, with 4 bases between them. The CDR3 loop spans 14 amino acids. Germline V gives CDR1 SGDLS, CDR2 YYNGEE. CDR3 sequence reads: CASSVGWNTGELFF. In DNA, the CDR3 is TGTGCCAGCAGCGTAGGCTGGAACACCGGGGAGCTGTTTTTT.

There are many counts of this clonotype. This chain uses TRBV6-2 or TRBV6-3 with TRBJ2-2; 7 bases map to TRBD1. Germline-derived CDR1 and CDR2 are MNHEY and SVGEGT. CDR3 size: 15 residues. J was trimmed by 4 bases and V by 8 bases; bases with no gene match: 10. CDR3: CASQGEVRGTGELFF. In DNA, the CDR3 is TGTGCCAGCCAGGGGGAAGTTCGTGGCACCGGGGAGCTGTTTTTT.

The V gene is TRBV20-1, the J gene TRBJ1-4, with D possibly being TRBD1 (5 bases). The CDR3 covers 12 residues. V was pared by 5 bases and J by 6 bases, with 10 bases between. Germline CDR1 reads DFQATT; CDR2 reads SNEGSKA (reference sequence). The CDR3 protein is CSAYGGDEKLFF. CDR3 in DNA: TGCAGTGCTTACGGGGGGGATGAAAAACTGTTTTTT.

The chain employs TRBV28 and TRBJ2-7; TRBD2 agrees at 7 bases. The germline CDR1 and CDR2 sequences are MDHEN and SYDVKM. This CDR3 is 13 amino acids long. V was pared by 8 bases and J by 2 bases, with 6 bases of the junction left unmatched. CDR3 sequence (DNA): TGTGCCAGCCGCCTGGGGGGGGCCTACGAGCAGTACTTC. It codes for CASRLGGAYEQYF.

This clonotype was picked up many times. The chain has TRBV28 and TRBJ1-4; D is ambiguous. Germline lookup yields CDR1 MDHEN and CDR2 SYDVKM. This CDR3 has 14 residues. The ends were cut back, 6 bases at V and 0 bases at J, with 8 bases in the middle. The DNA of the CDR3 is TGTGCCAGCAGCCGACGGACAACTAATGAAAAACTGTTTTTT. This translates into CASSRRTTNEKLFF.

In its sample, this clonotype was seen many times. The V and J genes are TRBV29-1 and TRBJ2-1; D is uncertain. V was cut by 3 bases and J by 7 bases, with 7 bases left in between. The CDR3 loop spans 11 amino acids. Germline V CDR1 and CDR2: SQVTM, ANQGSEA. The CDR3 DNA is TGCAGCGTTGAGATCGGAAATGAGCAGTTCTTC. Encoded protein: CSVEIGNEQFF.

This clonotype appeared many times. This chain connects TRBV29-1 to TRBJ2-1, with unresolved D. Looked up from germline, CDR1 is SQVTM and CDR2 is ANQGSEA. The CDR3 runs to 10 residues. Trimming took 3 bases from V and 10 from J, leaving 7 bases between them. The CDR3 coding sequence is TGCAGCGTTGATGGGAACGAGCAGTTCTTC. As protein: CSVDGNEQFF.

This clonotype was observed a few times. The V and J genes are TRBV27 and TRBJ2-7, with no clear D. Trimming pared 8 bases from V and 5 bases from J, leaving 13 bases between. Germline CDR1 reads MNHEY; CDR2 reads SMNVEV (reference sequence). The CDR3 has 12 amino acids. For the CDR3, the DNA is TGTGCCAGCGGCTACGGGCTCCACGAGCAGTACTTC. Translated, it gives CASGYGLHEQYF.

This clonotype was seen repeatedly, ten times or more. The chain employs TRBV29-1 and TRBJ2-1; D perhaps matches TRBD2 (6 bases). Germline-derived CDR1 and CDR2 are SQVTM and ANQGSEA. The CDR3 spans 14 residues. The ends were cut back, 0 bases at V and 2 bases at J, with 8 bases in the middle. For the CDR3, the DNA is TGCAGCGTTGAAGAGGGGGGACCCTACAATGAGCAGTTCTTC. Amino acid sequence: CSVEEGGPYNEQFF.

This clonotype has just a few counts. The chain recombines TRBV2 with TRBJ2-1; D is unclear. Germline assignment: CDR1 SNHLY and CDR2 FYNNEI. This CDR3 contains 11 residues. The ends were cut back, 6 bases at V and 7 bases at J, with 7 bases in the middle. CDR3 nucleotides: TGTGCCAGCAGCTGGGTGAATGAGCAGTTCTTC. Encoded protein: CASSWVNEQFF.

This clonotype was picked up many times. The rearrangement joins TRBV23-1 to TRBJ2-1; 7 nucleotides line up with TRBD2. TRBV23-1 is recorded as an ORF, its role being uncertain. This CDR3 is built from 17 residues. V was pared by 9 bases and J by 1 base, with 15 bases of the junction left unmatched. DNA of the CDR3: TGCGCCAGGATGAAAGCGGGAAAACTCAGGTCCTACAATGAGCAGTTCTTC. This sequence encodes CARMKAGKLRSYNEQFF.

This clonotype has at least ten counts. The J gene is TRBJ1-1, the V gene TRBV5-1, with TRBD1 matching 8 bases. Germline V gives CDR1 SGHRS, CDR2 YFSETQ. The CDR3 loop spans 15 amino acids. V was pared by 4 bases and J by 0 bases, with 5 bases of the junction left unmatched. DNA of the CDR3: TGCGCCAGCAGCGGGACAGGAGACCTGAACACTGAAGCTTTCTTT. Amino acid sequence: CASSGTGDLNTEAFF.

This clonotype was seen a handful of times. The genes are TRBV5-1 and TRBJ2-7, with 8 bases matching TRBD2. Germline assignment: CDR1 SGHRS and CDR2 YFSETQ. The CDR3 is made up of 15 amino acids. The trim removed 0 bases at V and 7 bases at J, leaving 9 bases unmatched. The CDR3: CASSLGGGIGREQYF. The DNA of the CDR3 is TGCGCCAGCAGCTTGGGCGGGGGGATCGGAAGGGAGCAGTACTTC.

This chain joins TRBV5-1 and TRBJ2-7; 10 bases are a match to TRBD1. The CDR3 consists of 13 residues. The germline gives CDR1 SGHRS, CDR2 YFSETQ. In nucleotides, the CDR3 is TGCGCTTCTACCCGGGACAGGGGATACGAGCAGTACTTC. It encodes CASTRDRGYEQYF.

This clonotype was picked up many times. The chain links TRBV25-1 to TRBJ1-2; D remains ambiguous. V dropped 3 bases and J dropped 4 bases, with 12 bases sitting between them. CDR3 length: 14 residues. Looked up from germline, CDR1 is MGHDK and CDR2 is SYGVNS. CDR3 amino acids: CASSDAHEAYGYTF. CDR3 DNA: TGTGCCAGCAGTGATGCTCATGAGGCCTATGGCTACACCTTC.

The chain combines TRBV12-3 or TRBV12-4 with TRBJ1-3; D gene ambiguous. The CDR3 consists of 15 residues. V was clipped by 8 bases and J by 0 bases, with 14 bases between them. CDR3 coding DNA: TGTGCCAGCCGCCTCCGGGCTCACTCTGGAAACACCATATATTTT. Encoded protein: CASRLRAHSGNTIYF.

J is TRBJ1-1 and V is TRBV7-3, with 9 bases aligning to TRBD1. The CDR3 has 18 amino acids. CDR1 SGHTA and CDR2 FQGTGA come from the germline V gene. J lost 4 bases, V lost 5 bases, and 17 bases had no gene match. The CDR3 sequence: CASSLTGTGRFGGTEAFF. The CDR3 coding sequence is TGTGCCAGCAGCCTTACCGGGACAGGGCGTTTCGGGGGCACTGAAGCTTTCTTT.

The sample holds many counts of this clonotype. The chain employs TRBV7-2 and TRBJ2-1; TRBD1 matches 8 bases. The CDR3 is made up of 15 amino acids. Per germline, CDR1 SGHTA and CDR2 FQGNSA. The trim removed 1 base at V and 7 bases at J, leaving 6 bases unmatched. The CDR3 nucleotides read TGTGCCAGCAGCTTAGACAGGGGGTCGGGTAATGAGCAGTTCTTC. The encoded protein is CASSLDRGSGNEQFF.

The chain is built from TRBV6-5 and TRBJ1-6; D remains ambiguous. This CDR3 spans 15 amino acids. V lost 2 bases, J lost 8 bases, and 13 bases lay in between. Germline V CDR1 and CDR2: MNHEY, SVGAGI. For the CDR3, the DNA is TGTGCCAGCAGTTACGGAGCAATTCTCGATTCACCCCTCCACTTT. This translates into CASSYGAILDSPLHF.